What follows are 27 T cell receptor beta chains derived from one specimen sequenced in a study of shared clonotypes between healthy human individuals. Measured with immunoSEQ multiplex PCR; TCRdb has only the in-frame clones, and not every one. The sample holds roughly 1,000,000 clones, 70% to 80% seen once. The sequenced material came from memory CD4+ T cells from PBMCs. Subset here: CD45RA-negative fraction. Receptors originate from a young man in good health. Some clones in this sample may be carry-over from other donors' samples.

The chain links TRBV14 to TRBJ1-2; 11 nucleotides align to TRBD1. In germline, CDR1 is SGHDN, CDR2 FVKESK. Trimming took 4 bases from V and 5 from J; bases not matched to a gene: 3. CDR3 size: 14 residues. CDR3 nucleotides: TGTGCCAGCAGCCCCGGGACAGGGGGTTATGGCTACACCTTC. The encoded protein is CASSPGTGGYGYTF.

This clone was seen just once. The chain carries TRBV6-6 and TRBJ2-1; maybe TRBD1 (6 bases). Germline V CDR1 and CDR2: MNHNY, SVGAGI (reference sequence). Deletions cut 7 bases from V and 4 bases from J, with 11 bases between. This CDR3 comprises 13 residues. CDR3 in amino acids: CASNLDSYNEQFF. The DNA of the CDR3 is TGTGCCAGCAATCTGGACAGTTACAATGAGCAGTTCTTC.

V is TRBV13 and J is TRBJ2-7; 11 bases agree with TRBD2. The CDR3 consists of 15 residues. Trimming took 6 bases from V and 5 from J; bases not matched to a gene: 9. Per the germline V gene, CDR1 is PRHDT and CDR2 is FYEKMQ (reference sequence). CDR3: CASRPRLAGPDEQYF. CDR3 nucleotide sequence: TGTGCCAGCAGACCCCGACTAGCGGGACCCGACGAGCAGTACTTC.

The chain links TRBV7-9 to TRBJ2-7, with TRBD1 matching 12 bases. Germline values: CDR1 SEHNR, CDR2 FQNEAQ (reference sequence). The CDR3 loop spans 16 amino acids. The V and J ends lost 1 base and 4 bases, in that order; junction bases with no gene match: 5. CDR3 residues: CASSLGPGQGAYEQYF. Written as DNA, the CDR3 is TGTGCCAGCAGCTTAGGTCCGGGACAGGGGGCTTACGAGCAGTACTTC.

As to this clone: The sample holds other DNA sequences that translate to the same CDR3. The chain recombines TRBV28 with TRBJ1-4, with D unresolved. Germline V CDR1 and CDR2: MDHEN, SYDVKM. Trimming removed 3 bases at V and 0 bases at J, with 8 bases between. This CDR3 has 15 amino acids. CDR3 in DNA: TGTGCCAGCAGTTTCTCAGGTGCAACTAATGAAAAACTGTTTTTT. Encoded protein: CASSFSGATNEKLFF.

The CDR3 DNA is TGCGCCAGCACAGGACAGGGCGTTCAAGAGACCCAGTACTTC. Protein product: CASTGQGVQETQYF. The chain has TRBV5-1 and TRBJ2-5; 8 bases agree with TRBD1. This CDR3 spans 14 amino acids. Per germline, CDR1 SGHRS and CDR2 YFSETQ. V dropped 6 bases and J dropped 2; count of bases not matched to a gene: 6.

The J gene is TRBJ2-6, the V gene TRBV7-3; D is undetermined. This CDR3 has 13 amino acids. Trimming removed 3 bases at V and 3 bases at J, with 3 bases between. Looked up from germline, CDR1 is SGHTA and CDR2 is FQGTGA. Written as DNA, the CDR3 is TGTGCCAGCAGCTTTTATGGGGCCAACGTCCTGACTTTC. Amino acids: CASSFYGANVLTF.

This clone was counted a few times. A read error likely explains this, since a far larger clone differs by one base. At the DNA level, this CDR3 is encoded by other sequences in the same sample as well. J is TRBJ1-5 and V is TRBV11-2; 10 nucleotides align to TRBD1. Germline CDR1 SGHAT, CDR2 FQNNGV. The CDR3 is 13 amino acids. As DNA, the CDR3 is TGTGCCAGCAGCTGGACAGGGGGTCAGCCCCAACATTTT. This encodes CASSWTGGQPQHF.

The chain has TRBV4-2 and TRBJ1-2, with 8 bases identical to TRBD1. The length of the CDR3 is 17 residues. Germline V lookup: CDR1 LGHNA, CDR2 YNFKEQ. With V trimmed by 3 bases and J by 4 bases, 13 bases remained unmatched. The CDR3 reads CASSQGVEDRGSYGYTF. The CDR3 nucleotides are TGTGCCAGCAGCCAGGGGGTAGAAGACAGGGGTTCCTATGGCTACACCTTC.

The chain employs TRBV7-9 and TRBJ1-4; 8 nucleotides agree with TRBD1. This CDR3 is built from 14 residues. With V trimmed by 2 bases and J by 7 bases, 3 bases remained unmatched. From germline, CDR1 is SEHNR and CDR2 FQNEAQ (reference sequence). CDR3 residues: CASSLQGASEKLFF. CDR3 in DNA: TGTGCCAGCAGCTTACAGGGGGCGTCTGAAAAACTGTTTTTT.

The gene calls are TRBV7-2 and TRBJ2-7, with 9 bases aligning to TRBD2. Germline V gives CDR1 SGHTA, CDR2 FQGNSA. This CDR3 region has 16 residues. Unmatched junction bases numbered 3, after V lost 0 bases and J lost 0 bases. The DNA for the CDR3 is TGTGCCAGCAGCTTAGCTCTAGCGGGGAGCTCCTACGAGCAGTACTTC. It encodes CASSLALAGSSYEQYF.

The rearrangement uses TRBV4-2 and TRBJ2-7; D tentatively reads TRBD1 or TRBD2 (6 bases each). The V gene's germline CDR1 is LGHNA and CDR2 YNFKEQ. V lost 1 base, J lost 7 bases, and 14 bases lay in between. The CDR3 sequence is 14 residues long. The CDR3 coding sequence is TGTGCCAGCAGCCAAGCGGGGGCATTTCGGGAGCAGTACTTC. Protein: CASSQAGAFREQYF.

This clone was observed a handful of times. The chain uses TRBV18 and TRBJ1-2, with unresolved D. Looked up from germline, CDR1 is KGHSH and CDR2 is LQKENI. The CDR3 is made up of 13 amino acids. V lost 3 bases and J 4 bases, leaving 9 bases between the germline ends. CDR3 sequence: CASSPPVPYGYTF. The CDR3, as DNA: TGTGCCAGCTCACCGCCTGTCCCCTATGGCTACACCTTC.

The genes are TRBV4-1 and TRBJ2-3, with 7 bases aligning to TRBD1. V was clipped by 0 bases and J by 2 bases; unmatched bases: 5. The CDR3 is 16 residues long. The V gene's germline CDR1 is MGHRA and CDR2 YSYEKL. The CDR3 sequence: CASSQDRGQFTDTQYF. The CDR3 DNA reads as TGCGCCAGCAGCCAAGACAGGGGACAGTTCACAGATACGCAGTATTTT.

The chain employs TRBV10-2 and TRBJ2-3, with 9 bases fitting TRBD1. V lost 2 bases to trimming and J lost 0 bases; unmatched junction nucleotides: 9. The CDR3 has 18 amino acids. From germline, CDR1 is WSHSY and CDR2 SAAADI. DNA for the CDR3: TGCGCCAGCAGTGAGCTTCCGGGACAGGGACTTAGCACAGATACGCAGTATTTT. The encoded protein is CASSELPGQGLSTDTQYF.

This clone was seen just once. The chain carries TRBV27 and TRBJ2-2, with 8 bases aligning to TRBD2. There are 17 residues in the CDR3. The J segment lost 0 bases and the V segment lost 7 bases, leaving 10 bases of the junction unmatched. The germline CDR1 and CDR2 sequences are MNHEY and SMNVEV (reference sequence). The CDR3 spells CASKPLAGRANTGELFF. CDR3 sequence (DNA): TGTGCCAGCAAGCCGTTAGCGGGAAGGGCGAACACCGGGGAGCTGTTTTTT.

This clone is a singleton in its sample. The CDR3 nucleotides read TGCAGCGTTGAAGGCGGGCGTTTGGGCGCAGATACGCAGTATTTT. Its translation is CSVEGGRLGADTQYF. V is TRBV29-1 and J is TRBJ2-3; the D gene is possibly TRBD2 (5 bases). Looked up from germline, CDR1 is SQVTM and CDR2 is ANQGSEA. Trimming took off 1 base at V and 4 bases at J, with 15 bases between the two ends. There are 15 residues in the CDR3.

The chain links TRBV6-5 to TRBJ2-5; 7 positions match TRBD1. The germline gives CDR1 MNHEY, CDR2 SVGAGI. This CDR3 has 16 residues. V shed 3 bases and J 5 bases; nucleotides not matched to a gene: 12. This chain's CDR3 is CASSYSAGTDGETQYF. As DNA, the CDR3 is TGTGCCAGCAGTTATTCCGCCGGGACAGATGGGGAGACCCAGTACTTC.

The chain recombines TRBV29-1 with TRBJ2-1, with D possibly matching TRBD2 (6 bases). Per the germline V gene, CDR1 is SQVTM and CDR2 is ANQGSEA. The V end lost 7 bases, the J end lost 7 bases, and 11 bases lay between the germline ends. The CDR3 runs to 11 residues. CDR3 loop: CSEGLMNEQFF. The CDR3 nucleotides are TGCAGCGAGGGACTCATGAATGAGCAGTTCTTC.

The V gene is TRBV10-1, the J gene TRBJ1-1, with D perhaps TRBD1 (6 bases). This CDR3 has 14 amino acids. The V and J ends lost 0 bases and 1 base respectively, with 6 bases between them. Germline V CDR1 and CDR2: WNHNN, SYGVQD (reference sequence). The DNA for the CDR3 is TGCGCCAGCAGTGAGTCGACAGGGAACACTGAAGCTTTCTTT. Translated: CASSESTGNTEAFF.

The chain recombines TRBV19 with TRBJ1-5; D not certain. Germline-derived CDR1 and CDR2 are LNHDA and SQIVND (reference sequence). The CDR3 runs to 13 residues. Trimming took 2 bases from V and 6 from J, leaving 8 bases between them. CDR3 sequence (DNA): TGTGCCAGTAGTATAAGGGTAACTCAGCCCCAGCATTTT. Protein product: CASSIRVTQPQHF.

The J gene is TRBJ2-1, the V gene TRBV2, with 11 positions matching TRBD2. Germline CDR1 and CDR2: SNHLY and FYNNEI. V trimming: 6 bases; J trimming: 8 bases; junction bases outside the gene matches: 9. This CDR3 is built from 15 residues. The CDR3 DNA is TGTGCCAGCAGCCAGACTAGCGGGATAGGGGATGAGCAGTTCTTC. Translated: CASSQTSGIGDEQFF.

The rearrangement joins TRBV13 to TRBJ1-1; D not certain. Trimming took 2 bases from V and 0 from J, leaving 7 bases between them. Germline V gene data show CDR1 as PRHDT and CDR2 as FYEKMQ (reference sequence). This CDR3 has 14 amino acids. In DNA form, the CDR3 reads TGTGCCAGCAGCTTACGACCGTTGAACACTGAAGCTTTCTTT. It specifies CASSLRPLNTEAFF. Full variable domain (missing parts from reference TRBV13 and TRBJ1-1): AAGVIQSPRHLIKEKRETATLKCYPIPRHDTVYWYQQGPGQDPQFLISFYEKMQSDKGSIPDRFSAQQFSDYHSELNMSSLELGDSALYFCASSLRPLNTEAFFGQGTRLTVV.

About this clone itself: A read error may explain this, as a much larger clone is one base away. This CDR3 is missing its conserved last phenylalanine or tryptophan, likely due to a read error. This CDR3 reads CAWSASLAYTQYL. The DNA for the CDR3 is TGTGCCTGGAGTGCCTCCCTAGCATATACGCAGTATCTT. The V call is TRBV30, the J call TRBJ2-3; the D gene is possibly TRBD2 (5 bases). The germline gives CDR1 GTSNPN, CDR2 SVGIG (reference sequence). This CDR3 spans 13 amino acids. V was clipped by 1 base and J by 7 bases, with 12 bases between them.

The V call is TRBV10-1, the J call TRBJ1-2, with unresolved D. The V end lost 4 bases, the J end lost 4 bases, and 19 bases lay between the germline ends. The CDR3 is made up of 16 amino acids. Per the germline V gene, CDR1 is WNHNN and CDR2 is SYGVQD (reference sequence). The CDR3 coding sequence is TGCGCCAGCAGTGTCAATTCATCGCGAAAGACCTATGGCTACACCTTC. Encoded protein: CASSVNSSRKTYGYTF.

For the CDR3, the DNA is TGTGCCAGCAGCTTATCGCCGTCCACTGAAGCTTTCTTT. Translating gives CASSLSPSTEAFF. The chain links TRBV7-3 to TRBJ1-1, with D unclear. Looked up from germline, CDR1 is SGHTA and CDR2 is FQGTGA. The CDR3 runs 13 residues. Trimming pared 2 bases from V and 4 bases from J, leaving 8 bases between. The variable domain in full, with the rest retrieved from reference TRBV7-3 and TRBJ1-1, is GAGVSQTPSNKVTEKGKYVELRCDPISGHTALYWYRQSLGQGPEFLIYFQGTGAADDSGLPNDRFFAVRPEGSVSTLKIQRTERGDSAVYLCASSLSPSTEAFFGQGTRLTVV.

This clone was seen a few times. This chain connects TRBV9 to TRBJ1-2, with D hard to call. CDR3 length: 12 residues. V was pared by 4 bases and J by 8 bases, with 12 bases between. Germline values: CDR1 SGDLS, CDR2 YYNGEE. Here the CDR3 reads CASSQNRWGYTF. In nucleotides, the CDR3 is TGTGCCAGCAGCCAAAATAGGTGGGGCTACACCTTC.